This T cell receptor beta chain was identified during a study of T-cell reconstitution after alpha-beta-depleted transplantation in children. The germline gives CDR1 SGHNT, CDR2 YENEEA. CDR3 length equals 15 residues. The V gene lost 5 bases and the J gene lost 2 bases, with 15 bases spanning the gap. At least ten counts were recorded for this clonotype. Researchers prepared the TCRbeta library using unique molecular identifiers, the study reports. TCRdb re-called the PCR reads with MiXCR, one entry per CDR3 protein. The data contain about 420,000 distinct CDR3 sequences, roughly 11% of them singletons.

The receptor comes from a human donor who donated a stem cell graft to a child with acute myeloid leukemia. Material: PBMCs from the stem cell graft donor, obtained from the stem cell graft. The J gene is TRBJ2-5, the V gene TRBV11-3; perhaps TRBD1 as D (5 bases). CDR3 coding DNA: TGTGCCAGCAGCCGGACAAGTAACCTTCAAGAGACCCAGTACTTC. It codes for CASSRTSNLQETQYF. Supplemented by reference TRBV11-3 and TRBJ2-5, the full variable domain reads EAGVVQSPRYKIIEKKQPVAFWCNPISGHNTLYWYLQNLGQGPELLIRYENEEAVDDSQLPKDRFSAERLKGVDSTLKIQPAELGDSAVYLCASSRTSNLQETQYFGPGTRLLVL.